The clone carrying this T cell receptor beta chain was detected a few times. Its target is not known. Sorting with CD45RO/CCR7/CD25/CD127/CD95/CD27 yielded naive, central memory, regulatory and stem-like memory CD4+ cells. These data belong to a study of beta chain features in type 1 diabetes. The study, taken as a whole, reports: For patients, the naive, central memory and Treg TCRB repertoires appeared more alike than for healthy donors.

The germline gives CDR1 SGHRS, CDR2 YFSETQ. The CDR3 loop spans 15 amino acids. V lost 0 bases and J lost 4, with 11 bases in between. Expressed TCRB transcripts were sequenced, since all the RNA that had been isolated was reverse transcribed. Generated by immunoSEQ multiplex PCR, the TCRdb table keeps only in-frame clones and is missing some. The table records roughly 230,000 clones, roughly 9.6% of them present only once. Sequenced material: naive CD4+ T cells from blood. The source is a woman aged 18-30 years in good health. This chain joins TRBV5-1 and TRBJ1-5; possible D gene TRBD1, 6 bases. CDR3: CASSLDRAANQPQHF. In DNA form, the CDR3 reads TGCGCCAGCAGCTTGGACAGGGCAGCGAATCAGCCCCAGCATTTT.